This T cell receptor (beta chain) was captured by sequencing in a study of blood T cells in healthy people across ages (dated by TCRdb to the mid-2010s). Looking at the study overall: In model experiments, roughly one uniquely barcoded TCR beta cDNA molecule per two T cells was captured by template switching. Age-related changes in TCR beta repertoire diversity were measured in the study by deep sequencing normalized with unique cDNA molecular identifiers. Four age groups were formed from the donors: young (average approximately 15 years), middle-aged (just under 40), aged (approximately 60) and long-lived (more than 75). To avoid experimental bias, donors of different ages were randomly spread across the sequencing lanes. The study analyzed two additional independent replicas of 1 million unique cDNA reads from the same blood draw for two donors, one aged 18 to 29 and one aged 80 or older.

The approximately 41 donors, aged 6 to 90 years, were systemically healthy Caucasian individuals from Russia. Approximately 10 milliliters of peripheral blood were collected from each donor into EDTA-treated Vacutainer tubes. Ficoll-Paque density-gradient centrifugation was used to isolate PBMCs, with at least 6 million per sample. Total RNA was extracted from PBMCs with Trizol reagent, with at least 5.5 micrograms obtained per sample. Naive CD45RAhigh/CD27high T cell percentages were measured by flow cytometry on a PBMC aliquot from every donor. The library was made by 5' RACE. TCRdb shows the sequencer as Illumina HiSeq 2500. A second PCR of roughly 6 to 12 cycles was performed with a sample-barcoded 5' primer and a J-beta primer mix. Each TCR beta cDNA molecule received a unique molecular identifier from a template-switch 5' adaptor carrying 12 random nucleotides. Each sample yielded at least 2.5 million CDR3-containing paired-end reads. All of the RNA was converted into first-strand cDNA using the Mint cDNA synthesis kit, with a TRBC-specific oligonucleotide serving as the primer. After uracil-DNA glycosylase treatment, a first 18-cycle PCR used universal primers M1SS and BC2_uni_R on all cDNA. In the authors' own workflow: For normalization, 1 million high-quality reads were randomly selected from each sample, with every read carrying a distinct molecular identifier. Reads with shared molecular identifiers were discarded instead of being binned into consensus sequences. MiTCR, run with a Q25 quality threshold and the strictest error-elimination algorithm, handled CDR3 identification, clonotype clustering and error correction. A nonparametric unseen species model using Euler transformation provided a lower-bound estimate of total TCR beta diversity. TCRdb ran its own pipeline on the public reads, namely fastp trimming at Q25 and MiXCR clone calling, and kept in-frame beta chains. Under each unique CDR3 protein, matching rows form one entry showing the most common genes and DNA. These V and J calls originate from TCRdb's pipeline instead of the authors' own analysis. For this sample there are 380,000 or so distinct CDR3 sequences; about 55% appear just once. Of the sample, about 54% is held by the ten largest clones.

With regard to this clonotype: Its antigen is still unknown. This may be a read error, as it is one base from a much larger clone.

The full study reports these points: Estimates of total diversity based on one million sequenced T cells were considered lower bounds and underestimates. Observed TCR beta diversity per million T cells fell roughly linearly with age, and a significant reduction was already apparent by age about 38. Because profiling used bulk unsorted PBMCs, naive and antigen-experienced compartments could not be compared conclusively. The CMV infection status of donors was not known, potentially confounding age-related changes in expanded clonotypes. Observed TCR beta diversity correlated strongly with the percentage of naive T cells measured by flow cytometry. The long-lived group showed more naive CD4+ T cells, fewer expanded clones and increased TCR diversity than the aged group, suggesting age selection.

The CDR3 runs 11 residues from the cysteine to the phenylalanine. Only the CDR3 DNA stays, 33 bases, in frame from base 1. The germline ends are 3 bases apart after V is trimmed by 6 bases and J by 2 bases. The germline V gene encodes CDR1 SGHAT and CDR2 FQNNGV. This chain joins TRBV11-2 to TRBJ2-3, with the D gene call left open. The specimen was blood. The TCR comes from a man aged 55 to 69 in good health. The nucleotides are TGTGCCAGCAGAGTCACAGATACGCAGTATTTT. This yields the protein CASRVTDTQYF.